Following are 18 T cell receptor beta chains from one sample sequenced in a study of CD8+CD57+ T cells in acquired aplastic anemia. Patients selected for sequencing had displayed CD8+CD57+ cell expansion by flow cytometry. The template used for profiling TCR beta VDJ and CDR3 was genomic DNA. TCRdb reprocessed the reads via MiXCR and lists one record per CDR3 protein. Found here are fewer than 300,000 distinct CDR3 sequences, 82% of them singletons; the top ten hold about 41%. Input material: sorted CD4+, CD8+, or CD8+CD57+ T cells (not recorded which) from PBMCs. These receptors came from a human donor with aplastic anemia.

The chain is built from TRBV9 and TRBJ2-3; possibly TRBD1 for D (5 bases). CDR1 is SGDLS and CDR2 is YYNGEE in the germline V gene. Trimming took off 3 bases at V and 11 bases at J, with 19 bases between the two ends. The CDR3 has 14 amino acids. The CDR3 protein is CASSAADTHDGQYF. In DNA, the CDR3 is TGTGCCAGCAGCGCCGCGGACACCCACGATGGGCAGTATTTT.

This chain links TRBV7-2 with TRBJ2-1; TRBD2 matches at 9 bases. Germline assignment: CDR1 SGHTA and CDR2 FQGNSA. The trim removed 5 bases at V and 9 bases at J, leaving 14 bases unmatched. The CDR3 runs 16 residues. CDR3 protein: CASSDERSGGSGEQFF. CDR3 in DNA: TGTGCCAGCAGCGATGAAAGGAGCGGGGGGAGCGGTGAGCAGTTCTTC.

About this clonotype itself: At one boundary the junction diverges from the germline segment, which might be a read error. V and J are TRBV7-9 and TRBJ1-5, with D perhaps TRBD1 (5 bases). The CDR3 covers 13 residues. From germline, CDR1 is SEHNR and CDR2 FQNEAQ (reference sequence). CDR3 residues: CASSLPRTGGQHF. The CDR3 DNA sequence: TGCGCCAGCAGCCTTCCAAGGACCGGGGGCCAGCATTTT.

This chain links TRBV20-1 with TRBJ1-5; no definite D call. Germline V CDR1 and CDR2: DFQATT, SNEGSKA (reference sequence). Trimming removed 4 bases at V and 11 bases at J, with 18 bases between. The CDR3 loop spans 13 amino acids. CDR3 sequence reads: CSATGLAEETQHF. The CDR3 nucleotides read TGCAGTGCTACCGGACTAGCGGAAGAGACCCAGCATTTT.

The V gene is TRBV7-9, the J gene TRBJ1-5; D is unresolved. CDR3 size: 16 residues. Trimming stripped 5 bases from V and 13 bases from J, with 27 bases between. CDR1 SEHNR and CDR2 FQNEAQ come from the germline V gene (reference sequence). In DNA form, the CDR3 reads TGTGCCAGCAGCAACCAGAGAGAGACCCGGTACTTGCCGCAGCATTTT. Residues: CASSNQRETRYLPQHF.

This rearrangement joins TRBV9 to TRBJ2-7; 7 positions agree with TRBD1. CDR1 is SGDLS and CDR2 is YYNGEE in the germline V gene. The V segment lost 4 bases and the J segment 7 bases; nucleotides outside the gene matches: 17. This CDR3 is built from 16 residues. CDR3 sequence (DNA): TGTGCCAGCAGCACACGGGGACAGACGAACCTGGCGGAGCAGTACGTC. Amino acids: CASSTRGQTNLAEQYV.

With regard to this clonotype: A junction boundary mismatches the germline segment, possibly from a read error. This sequence joins TRBV7-9 and TRBJ2-2; possibly TRBD1 or TRBD2 for D (7 bases each). Per germline, CDR1 SEHNR and CDR2 FQNEAQ (reference sequence). This CDR3 is 14 amino acids long. The CDR3 sequence is CASSFQGGGGGLFF. The CDR3 nucleotides are TGTGCCAGCAGCTTTCAGGGGGGCGGCGGGGGGCTGTTTTTT.

The chain is built from TRBV20-1 and TRBJ1-1; no clear D gene. Trimming pared 3 bases from V and 1 base from J, leaving 15 bases between. The CDR3 consists of 15 residues. CDR1 and CDR2 (germline): DFQATT, SNEGSKA (reference sequence). This CDR3 reads CSASSRRPKNTEAFF. DNA for the CDR3: TGCAGTGCTAGTAGTCGGCGACCCAAGAACACTGAAGCTTTCTTT.

V is TRBV2 and J is TRBJ1-1; the D is unclear. Germline loops: CDR1 SNHLY, CDR2 FYNNEI. The CDR3 length is 15 residues. V shed 3 bases and J shed 13 bases, with 24 bases lying between them. CDR3: CASSDNYTDNTEHFF. CDR3 bases: TGTGCCAGCAGTGATAACTATACAGATAACACCGAGCATTTCTTT.

This rearrangement joins TRBV2 to TRBJ2-3, with a tentative D call TRBD1 (5 bases). V was shortened by 8 bases and J by 8 bases, with 17 bases between the two germline ends. The CDR3 has 13 amino acids. CDR1 SNHLY and CDR2 FYNNEI come from the germline V gene. The CDR3 sequence: CASGAGATATQYF. As DNA, the CDR3 is TGTGCCAGCGGGGCCGGTGCTACCGCTACGCAGTATTTT.

For this clonotype: The junction differs from germline at one of its ends, possibly a read error. The chain recombines TRBV9 with TRBJ2-3; the D is unclear. Per the germline V gene, CDR1 is SGDLS and CDR2 is YYNGEE. The CDR3 length is 12 residues. This CDR3 reads CASSLVPDRQYF. The CDR3 DNA is TGTGCCAGCAGCTTGGTGCCAGATAGGCAGTATTTT.

CDR3 protein: CATRPLLGSEQETQYF. The CDR3 DNA reads TGTGCCACCAGGCCGTTGCTGGGCAGCGAGCAAGAGACCCAGTACTTC. The rearrangement joins TRBV15 to TRBJ2-5; D not certain. CDR1 is LNHNV, CDR2 YYDKDF, per germline (reference sequence). The CDR3 length is 16 residues. Deletions cut 6 bases from V and 2 bases from J, with 19 bases between. The variable domain in full, completed from reference TRBV15 and TRBJ2-5, reads DAMVIQNPRYQVTQFGKPVTLSCSQTLNHNVMYWYQQKSSQAPKLLFHYYDKDFNNEADTPDNFQSRRPNTSFCFLDIRSPGLGDTAMYLCATRPLLGSEQETQYFGPGTRLLVL.

Regarding this clonotype: Lacking the conserved final phenylalanine or tryptophan, this CDR3 likely reflects a read error. Because the CDR3's place on the DNA is in doubt, the DNA is left out and the CDR3 is given as listed by TCRdb. This rearrangement joins TRBV9 to TRBJ2-2; the table gives TRBD1 as D, unverified against the DNA. Germline V lookup: CDR1 SGDLS, CDR2 YYNGEE. The CDR3 adds up to 12 amino acids, both ends counted. The CDR3 loop is CASSVEGGGGFT.

In its sample, this clonotype was seen once. The rearrangement uses TRBV5-1 and TRBJ2-6; D is possibly TRBD1 (6 bases). Trimming took 0 bases from V and 0 from J, leaving 16 bases between them. The CDR3 spans 19 residues. Looked up from germline, CDR1 is SGHRS and CDR2 is YFSETQ. The CDR3 protein is CASSLGTIGGYSGANVLTF. The CDR3 region has the DNA TGCGCCAGCAGCTTGGGGACGATAGGGGGATACTCTGGGGCCAACGTCCTGACTTTC.

The chain recombines TRBV7-8 with TRBJ1-6, with TRBD1 matching 7 bases. The germline V gene encodes CDR1 SGHVS and CDR2 FQNEAQ. With V trimmed by 5 bases and J by 8 bases, 6 bases remained unmatched. The CDR3 is 14 amino acids. Written as DNA, the CDR3 is TGTGCCAGCAGCCGACAGGGTCGAGATTCACCCCTCCACTTT. Translation gives CASSRQGRDSPLHF.

The V call is TRBV7-2, the J call TRBJ2-3; 9 bases align to TRBD2. With V trimmed by 3 bases and J by 10 bases, 8 bases remained unmatched. This CDR3 is 14 amino acids long. From germline, CDR1 is SGHTA and CDR2 FQGNSA. This CDR3 reads CASSFGGGAIAQYF. CDR3 coding DNA: TGTGCCAGCAGCTTTGGCGGGGGGGCCATTGCGCAGTATTTT.

The V and J genes are TRBV7-9 and TRBJ2-1, with D tentatively TRBD2 (5 bases). CDR1 and CDR2 (germline): SEHNR, FQNEAQ (reference sequence). This CDR3 is built from 16 residues. Trimming pared 5 bases from V and 10 bases from J, leaving 24 bases between. The CDR3 DNA reads TGTGCCAGCAGCCCGGGAAGAAGCGGCGGTGGCTACGAGCAGTTCTTC. Translating gives CASSPGRSGGGYEQFF.

The CDR3 sequence: CASSLISGGGNTEAFF. The CDR3 nucleotides are TGTGCCAGCAGTTTAATCTCAGGGGGCGGGAACACTGAAGCTTTCTTT. The V call is TRBV12-3 or TRBV12-4, the J call TRBJ1-1; TRBD1 matches 8 bases. With V trimmed by 2 bases and J by 1 base, 6 bases remained unmatched. CDR3 size: 16 residues.